Ten or more counts support the clone carrying this T cell receptor (beta chain). Its specificity is unknown. Using RNA transcripts as the source, TCR beta CDR3 regions were amplified. Carried out on the TCR CDR3, a first-round RT-PCR used the HTBI primer set. MiXCR was run by TCRdb on the multiplex PCR reads, yielding one entry per CDR3 protein. The repertoire holds 350,000 or so distinct CDR3 sequences, with about a sixth as singletons. This specimen belongs to a study of T cells in Graves' hyperthyroidism and ophthalmopathy. Study-wide results and limits: Expanded thyroid clonotypes (above 0.001) were mostly also found in blood. Stable hyperthyroidism was separated from ophthalmopathy by a model based on 13 V-J features.

Any patient presenting with uncontrolled infection, other autoimmune disease, pregnancy or lactation was left out. Diagnosis rested on symptoms, serum thyroxine and TRAb, thyroid ultrasound, and orbital computed tomography. This CDR3 has 13 residues. V was shortened by 7 bases and J by 10 bases, with 16 bases between the two germline ends. The germline V gene encodes CDR1 MDHEN and CDR2 SYDVKM. V usage is TRBV28 and J usage is TRBJ2-2; TRBD1 might be the D (5 bases). Sequencing used blood. The sequence was collected from a woman in her forties with Graves' ophthalmopathy. Here the CDR3 reads CASKQAGRLELFF. The CDR3 DNA reads TGTGCCAGCAAACAGGCAGGGCGCCTGGAGCTGTTTTTT.